This T cell receptor beta chain is drawn from a study of tissue T cells after allogeneic stem cell transplantation. Some clones are missing from TCRdb's copy, which holds only in-frame ones; the method was immunoSEQ multiplex PCR. The sample includes about 10,000 clones, about three fifths seen only once; the top ten take 9.6%. CDR3 length: 16 residues. Looked up from germline, CDR1 is LGHNA and CDR2 is YSLEER. V dropped 0 bases and J dropped 2 bases, with 8 bases sitting between them. The V call is TRBV4-3, the J call TRBJ1-6; TRBD1 might be the D (5 bases). Source: tissue from the jejunum, taken at autopsy. The sequence derives from a woman aged 18-49 years with breast cancer. DNA for the CDR3: TGCGCCAGCAGCCAAGACAGGGAGGCCTATAATTCACCCCTCCACTTT. Protein product: CASSQDREAYNSPLHF.